This TCR beta chain was captured by sequencing in a study of response to subunit inactivated influenza vaccine. The sample holds a few counts of this clonotype. V lost 7 bases and J 3 bases, leaving 9 bases between the germline ends. The CDR3 totals 13 residues. CDR1 SNHLY and CDR2 FYNNEI come from the germline V gene. Using its own MiXCR run on the RT-PCR reads, TCRdb lists one record per CDR3 protein. The profile shows roughly 700,000 distinct CDR3 sequences, approximately 14% of them singletons. The chain has TRBV2 and TRBJ2-2; possible D gene TRBD2, 5 bases. This material consisted of PBMCs from blood, taken approximately 15 days before vaccination. The receptor's source is a man aged 50-60 years who received an inactivated influenza vaccine. The CDR3 spells CASTPRDTGELFF. DNA of the CDR3: TGTGCCAGCACTCCGAGGGACACCGGGGAGCTGTTTTTT.